This T cell receptor beta chain was identified in a study of cytomegalovirus exposure and HLA in healthy donors (dated by TCRdb to 2016 to 2017). In the study overall: The 670 or so repertoires of the first cohort and the 120 validation repertoires were produced on the same platform, according to a later analysis. Along with the roughly 700-subject first cohort, a separate validation cohort of over a hundred different subjects was used. The study aimed to test whether signatures of past pathogen exposure could be identified by cataloging public T cell receptors. To predict cytomegalovirus infection status, the study brought together high-throughput TCR immunosequencing, statistical association of individual TCRs with disease status, and machine learning. Broader findings and caveats from the paper: The authors suggested that the approach could potentially be generalized to other disease states and immunological phenotypes. While some public TCRs were present in many individuals, most TCR sequences turned up only very rarely across donors. The study listed 150 to 200 TCR beta chains as associated with cytomegalovirus. Of the cluster scores, roughly 93% were above 0 in a later analysis, which found that TCRs clustered in the first cohort also tended to co-occur in the approximately 110 validation repertoires. All 120 or so repertoires were used to score co-occurrence in the validation cohort in a later analysis, because that analysis had no HLA typing for the cohort. In vitro tests confirmed that a few of the cytomegalovirus-associated TCR beta chains recognize cytomegalovirus antigens. Cytomegalovirus status was reported to be diagnosed by the classifier with high specificity and sensitivity in both the original and validation cohorts.

The donors were included in the validation cohort of 120 subjects, a group kept apart from the approximately 700-subject first cohort. Concerning this clone: What this receptor recognizes is not known. Per-nucleotide qualities are absent, and no much larger clonotype sits a single base away.

From cysteine to phenylalanine, the CDR3 is 14 amino acids long. Only the CDR3 part of the read is kept: 42 bases, read in frame from the first base. The germline V gene provides CDR1 MDHEN and CDR2 SYDVKM. The V and J ends are trimmed by 2 bases and 6 bases, leaving 14 bases between them. The library came from the immunoSEQ multiplex PCR assay. The published analysis was carried out like this. A statistical classification framework was developed to diagnose cytomegalovirus status using the catalog of TCR beta chain sequences. TCRdb took this table from immuneACCESS and kept in-frame rearrangements with V and J called. Such tables lack part of the clones; where checked against another copy, unresolved V genes explain under half of the gap, and the rest is unexplained. V and J calls and clone size are copied from that table; D and trimming were computed from the DNA. Within this sample are about 160,000 clones, with roughly 96% of them counted one time only. The leading ten clones occupy about 0.89% of the sample.

The TCR originated in a woman aged 18-30 years in good health and CMV-seronegative. The rearranged segments are TRBV28 and TRBJ2-7; TRBD1 might be the D gene, on 5 matching bases. Sequenced: PBMCs. The nucleotides are TGTGCCAGCAGTTTAACCGTAGGCAGGGTCGAGCAGTACTTC. This gives the protein CASSLTVGRVEQYF.